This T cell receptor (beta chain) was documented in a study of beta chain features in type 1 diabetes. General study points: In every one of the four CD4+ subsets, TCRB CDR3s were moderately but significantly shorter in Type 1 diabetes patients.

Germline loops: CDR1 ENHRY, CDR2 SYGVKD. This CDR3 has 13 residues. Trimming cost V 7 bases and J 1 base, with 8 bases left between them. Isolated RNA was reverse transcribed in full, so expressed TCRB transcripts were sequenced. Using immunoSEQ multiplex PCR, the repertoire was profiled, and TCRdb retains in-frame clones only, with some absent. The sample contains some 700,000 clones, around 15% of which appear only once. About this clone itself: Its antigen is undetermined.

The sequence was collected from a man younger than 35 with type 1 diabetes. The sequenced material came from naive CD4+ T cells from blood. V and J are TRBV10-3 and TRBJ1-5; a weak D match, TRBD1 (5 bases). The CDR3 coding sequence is TGTGCCATCACGGGGGAGAGCAATCAGCCCCAGCATTTT. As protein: CAITGESNQPQHF.